Listed here are 10 T cell receptor beta chains from one sample, sequenced in a study of blood T cell repertoires in COVID-19. The table came from immunoSEQ multiplex PCR; TCRdb's copy has only in-frame clones and leaves some out. This repertoire shows about 270,000 clones, more than 70% found once; its top ten account for 2.3%. The sequenced sample consisted of peripheral blood. These receptors originate from a woman between 45 and 65 years old with acute or convalescent COVID-19.

V usage is TRBV21-1 and J usage is TRBJ2-7; the table's D call of TRBD1 was not tested on the DNA. TRBV21-1 is given as a pseudogene. CDR3 length equals 16 residues. CDR3 DNA sequence: TGTGCCAGCAAATGCCTTGGACAGGACAGCTCCTACGAGCAGTACTTC. Translation: CASKCLGQDSSYEQYF.

Concerning this clone itself: One base away lies a much larger clone, so this may be a sequencing read error. V usage is TRBV7-3 and J usage is TRBJ2-3; 7 bases agree with TRBD2. Germline CDR1 is SGHTA and CDR2 is FQGTGA. The CDR3 length is 15 residues. Trimming at V came to 4 bases and at J to 4 bases, leaving 8 bases not matched to a gene. The CDR3 loop is CASSSGTNGADTQYF. As DNA, the CDR3 is TGTGCCAGCAGCTCGGGGACTAATGGTGCAGATACGCAGTATTTT.

The V gene is TRBV7-8, the J gene TRBJ1-6; unclear D gene. CDR1 and CDR2 from the germline V gene are SGHVS and FQNEAQ. This CDR3 is 17 amino acids long. V shed 0 bases and J shed 8 bases, with 17 bases lying between them. DNA of the CDR3: TGTGCCAGCAGCTTAGCGTCTGCGGGGAGGGTCGATTCACCCCTCCACTTT. It specifies CASSLASAGRVDSPLHF. Together with reference TRBV7-8 and TRBJ1-6, the CDR3 gives the full variable domain: GAGVSQSPRYKVAKRGQDVALRCDPISGHVSLFWYQQALGQGPEFLTYFQNEAQLDKSGLPSDRFFAERPEGSVSTLKIQRTQQEDSAVYLCASSLASAGRVDSPLHFGNGTRLTVT.

The chain couples TRBV29-1 to TRBJ1-6, with D perhaps matching TRBD1 (5 bases). The CDR3 runs 13 residues. The ends were cut back, 7 bases at V and 7 bases at J, with 14 bases in the middle. CDR1 is SQVTM and CDR2 is ANQGSEA in the germline V gene. CDR3 amino acids: CSANQGLNSPLHF. The DNA for the CDR3 is TGCAGCGCCAATCAGGGATTAAATTCACCCCTCCACTTT. Full variable domain (outside the CDR3, taken from reference TRBV29-1 and TRBJ1-6): SAVISQKPSRDICQRGTSLTIQCQVDSQVTMMFWYRQQPGQSLTLIATANQGSEATYESGFVIDKFPISRPNLTFSTLTVSNMSPEDSSIYLCSANQGLNSPLHFGNGTRLTVT.

The V gene is TRBV7-3, the J gene TRBJ2-5, with 11 nucleotides matching TRBD2. J lost 1 base, V lost 5 bases, and 18 bases had no gene match. The CDR3 is made up of 20 amino acids. CDR1 is SGHTA, CDR2 FQGTGA, per germline. CDR3: CASSTYPGLAAFIRQETQYF. CDR3 coding DNA: TGTGCCAGCAGCACATATCCGGGACTAGCGGCCTTCATCCGCCAAGAGACCCAGTACTTC. Full variable domain (rest looked up from reference TRBV7-3 and TRBJ2-5): GAGVSQTPSNKVTEKGKYVELRCDPISGHTALYWYRQSLGQGPEFLIYFQGTGAADDSGLPNDRFFAVRPEGSVSTLKIQRTERGDSAVYLCASSTYPGLAAFIRQETQYFGPGTRLLVL.

This chain uses TRBV9 with TRBJ2-7, with TRBD2 matching over 8 bases. V lost 0 bases, J lost 6 bases, and 11 bases stayed unmatched. The CDR3 has 16 residues. The germline V gene has CDR1 SGDLS and CDR2 YYNGEE. CDR3 sequence: CASSVAGSGRVGEQYF. CDR3 nucleotides: TGTGCCAGCAGCGTAGCTGGCAGCGGGAGAGTTGGCGAGCAGTACTTC. The full variable domain, in which reference TRBV9 and TRBJ2-7 provide the parts outside the CDR3, is DSGVTQTPKHLITATGQRVTLRCSPRSGDLSVYWYQQSLDQGLQFLIQYYNGEERAKGNILERFSAQQFPDLHSELNLSSLELGDSALYFCASSVAGSGRVGEQYFGPGTRLTVT.

The V call is TRBV1, the J call TRBJ1-5; TRBD1, the table's D call, lacks a check against the DNA. TRBV1 is a known pseudogene. The CDR3 runs to 18 residues. The DNA of the CDR3 is TGCACCAGCAGCCCCTCGGACAGGGGGCGCAAGGGCAATCAGCCCCAGCATTTT. It translates to CTSSPSDRGRKGNQPQHF.

The V and J genes are TRBV27 and TRBJ2-3; D perhaps matches TRBD2 (5 bases). CDR3 size: 15 residues. Per germline, CDR1 MNHEY and CDR2 SMNVEV (reference sequence). V was trimmed by 6 bases and J by 0 bases, leaving 13 bases between them. The CDR3 here is CASRAEAASTDTQYF. DNA for the CDR3: TGTGCCAGCAGGGCAGAAGCGGCTAGCACAGATACGCAGTATTTT.

This clone has a single count. The chain combines TRBV5-1 with TRBJ2-5; TRBD1 aligns across 7 bases. Germline trimming cut 4 bases from V and 4 bases from J; bases unmatched to any gene: 7. This CDR3 spans 14 amino acids. The germline V gene has CDR1 SGHRS and CDR2 YFSETQ. The CDR3 DNA reads as TGCGCCAGCAGCCTCAGGGGGTACCGAGAGACCCAGTACTTC. Translating it yields CASSLRGYRETQYF.

The chain recombines TRBV7-9 with TRBJ2-3; 8 bases map to TRBD2. V lost 5 bases, J lost 4 bases, and 11 bases stayed unmatched. CDR1 is SEHNR and CDR2 is FQNEAQ in the germline V gene (reference sequence). This CDR3 region has 16 residues. CDR3 DNA: TGTGCCAGCAGCACACTAGCGGACGGTAGCGCAGATACGCAGTATTTT. It is translated as CASSTLADGSADTQYF.